The 20 T cell receptor beta chains listed next were all sequenced from one sample in a study of cytomegalovirus exposure and HLA in healthy donors. PCR amplification relied on 60 Vbeta primers (plus 13 Jbeta primers). Produced via immunoSEQ multiplex PCR; TCRdb's table is partial and in-frame only. This table has about 140,000 clones, just over 65% appearing once. Specimen: PBMCs. Source of these receptors: a woman aged 55-70 years in good health and CMV-seronegative.

This chain links TRBV16 with TRBJ2-7; 7 nucleotides align to TRBD1. The CDR3 is made up of 14 amino acids. With V trimmed by 2 bases and J by 3 bases, 4 bases remained unmatched. CDR1 KGHSY and CDR2 FQNENV come from the germline V gene. CDR3 sequence: CASSQPGQSYEQYF. Written as DNA, the CDR3 is TGTGCCAGCAGCCAACCGGGACAGAGCTACGAGCAGTACTTC.

This clone was observed many times. The chain recombines TRBV6-5 with TRBJ2-7; possibly TRBD1 for D (5 bases). Between the trimmed V and J ends, which lost 0 bases and 5 bases, there was a span of 8 bases. The CDR3 sequence is 13 residues long. The V gene's germline CDR1 is MNHEY and CDR2 SVGAGI. The CDR3 nucleotides are TGTGCCAGCAGTTACTCGGGGCCGCACGAGCAGTACTTC. The encoded protein is CASSYSGPHEQYF.

The table lists this clone with a few counts. V usage is TRBV7-8 and J usage is TRBJ2-7; maybe TRBD2 (6 bases). CDR1 is SGHVS and CDR2 is FQNEAQ in the germline V gene. This CDR3 region has 12 residues. V lost 10 bases to trimming and J lost 3 bases, with 13 bases between them. The CDR3, as DNA: TGTGCCACCGGGACTCAGGACTACGAGCAGTACTTC. This gives the protein CATGTQDYEQYF.

V gene TRBV9 combines with J gene TRBJ2-7; the D gene is possibly TRBD2 (5 bases). Germline CDR1 is SGDLS and CDR2 is YYNGEE. The CDR3 is 15 residues long. V was clipped by 0 bases and J by 6 bases, with 16 bases between them. CDR3 in amino acids: CASSVGSNSGSEQYF. Here the CDR3 DNA reads TGTGCCAGCAGCGTAGGATCTAATTCGGGAAGCGAGCAGTACTTC.

The rearrangement links TRBV7-8 to TRBJ1-1; the D gene is possibly TRBD1 (6 bases). V was clipped by 2 bases and J by 3 bases, with 13 bases between them. Germline CDR1 reads SGHVS; CDR2 reads FQNEAQ. The CDR3 extends over 15 amino acids. CDR3 DNA: TGTGCCAGCAGCTTATTTGGGGGCGTGGACACTGAAGCTTTCTTT. This gives the protein CASSLFGGVDTEAFF.

V and J are TRBV5-1 and TRBJ2-1; 12 nucleotides line up with TRBD2. From germline, CDR1 is SGHRS and CDR2 YFSETQ. The trim removed 0 bases at V and 5 bases at J, leaving 3 bases unmatched. The CDR3 is made up of 16 amino acids. The CDR3 DNA reads as TGCGCCAGCAGCTTGGGACTAGCGGGAGCCAACAATGAGCAGTTCTTC. Translation gives CASSLGLAGANNEQFF.

This clone occurred a few times. The V call is TRBV21-1, the J call TRBJ1-2. TRBV21-1 is noted as a pseudogene. The CDR3 covers 11 residues. The CDR3: CASRESYGYTF. In nucleotides, the CDR3 is TGTGCCAGCAGGGAGTCGTATGGCTACACCTTC.

CDR3 in amino acids: CASSLGSFYEQYF. The CDR3 DNA reads TGTGCCAGCAGCTTGGGCTCCTTCTACGAGCAGTACTTC. The J gene is TRBJ2-5, the V gene TRBV5-6; no definite D call. With the DNA end fitting TRBJ2-7 better, the J assignment may be wrong. This CDR3 spans 13 amino acids. Germline CDR1 and CDR2: SGHDT and YYEEEE.

V is TRBV6-1 and J is TRBJ2-7, with D perhaps TRBD1 (5 bases). The CDR3 covers 18 residues. V lost 1 base to trimming and J lost 3 bases, with 22 bases between them. The germline gives CDR1 MNHNS, CDR2 SASEGT. Here the CDR3 DNA reads TGTGCCAGCAGTGAAGAGGTGCGCGACAGAGTCTCTATCTACGAGCAGTACTTC. It translates to CASSEEVRDRVSIYEQYF.

J is TRBJ2-7 and V is TRBV19; 12 nucleotides line up with TRBD2. J gave up 7 bases and V 9 bases, and 7 bases lay outside the gene matches. Germline V lookup: CDR1 LNHDA, CDR2 SQIVND (reference sequence). The CDR3 is 13 amino acids. CDR3 amino acids: CARPSGGAWEQYF. The CDR3 region has the DNA TGTGCCAGACCTAGCGGGGGGGCTTGGGAGCAGTACTTC.

This clone turned up a few times. V is TRBV5-1 and J is TRBJ2-3, with 10 bases fitting TRBD1. V gave up 0 bases and J gave up 4 bases; unmatched junction bases: 2. Germline loops: CDR1 SGHRS, CDR2 YFSETQ. This CDR3 spans 15 amino acids. The CDR3 reads CASSLAGQGSDTQYF. In DNA, the CDR3 is TGCGCCAGCAGCTTGGCGGGACAGGGGTCAGATACGCAGTATTTT.

CDR3 sequence (DNA): TGTGCCAGCAGTTACGCGGGAGGGAACACCGGGGAGCTGTTTTTT. Translated, it gives CASSYAGGNTGELFF. V gene TRBV6-6 combines with J gene TRBJ2-2; TRBD2 matches 8 bases. The V and J ends lost 2 bases and 1 base, in that order; junction bases with no gene match: 0. Per the germline V gene, CDR1 is MNHNY and CDR2 is SVGAGI (reference sequence). This CDR3 has 15 amino acids.

The chain recombines TRBV6-4 with TRBJ2-2; 9 bases are a match to TRBD1. Trimming at V came to 8 bases and at J to 5 bases, leaving 3 bases not matched to a gene. Germline values: CDR1 MRHNA, CDR2 SNTAGT. CDR3 length: 13 amino acids. As DNA, the CDR3 is TGTGCCAGCGGACAGGGGCGGACCGGGGAGCTGTTTTTT. Translated: CASGQGRTGELFF.

The CDR3 reads CSVGGDGNQPQHF. In nucleotides, the CDR3 is TGCAGCGTTGGCGGGGACGGCAATCAGCCCCAGCATTTT. The chain has TRBV29-1 and TRBJ1-5, with D perhaps TRBD1 (5 bases). Trimming cost V 4 bases and J 2 bases, with 9 bases left between them. Germline CDR1 reads SQVTM; CDR2 reads ANQGSEA. This CDR3 is 13 amino acids long.

This sequence joins TRBV4-1 and TRBJ2-1; 11 bases agree with TRBD2. Germline V gene data show CDR1 as MGHRA and CDR2 as YSYEKL. V lost 0 bases, J lost 11 bases, and 15 bases stayed unmatched. The CDR3 loop spans 18 amino acids. The CDR3 bases are TGCGCCAGCAGCCAAGAAACTAGCGGGAGATGGCCGGGGAGAAAGCAGTTCTTC. Encoded protein: CASSQETSGRWPGRKQFF.

This sequence joins TRBV5-1 and TRBJ2-5; D perhaps matches TRBD1 (5 bases). V lost 4 bases and J 2 bases, leaving 15 bases between the germline ends. Germline CDR1 SGHRS, CDR2 YFSETQ. The CDR3 runs 15 residues. The CDR3 sequence is CASSALGAEQETQYF. DNA for the CDR3: TGCGCCAGCAGCGCCTTAGGGGCAGAGCAAGAGACCCAGTACTTC.

This clone occurred a few times. The chain combines TRBV25-1 with TRBJ1-2, with D possibly matching TRBD1 (6 bases). The V end lost 10 bases, the J end lost 8 bases, and 14 bases lay between the germline ends. CDR3 length: 11 amino acids. CDR1 and CDR2 (germline): MGHDK, SYGVNS. CDR3 DNA sequence: TGTGCCACCCAACAGGGTTGGGGCTACACCTTC. It codes for CATQQGWGYTF.

In its sample, this clone was seen a few times. The chain joins TRBV6-6 to TRBJ1-6, with TRBD1 matching over 8 bases. Germline CDR1 and CDR2: MNHNY and SVGAGI (reference sequence). The trim removed 2 bases at V and 8 bases at J, leaving 5 bases unmatched. The CDR3 consists of 15 residues. CDR3 in amino acids: CASSYEGQGDSPLHF. As DNA, the CDR3 is TGTGCCAGCAGTTACGAAGGACAGGGTGATTCACCCCTCCACTTT.

The chain links TRBV5-5 to TRBJ1-1; D is unresolved. The CDR3 has 14 residues. V lost 0 bases and J 0 bases, leaving 6 bases between the germline ends. The germline gives CDR1 SGHKS, CDR2 YYEKEE (reference sequence). CDR3 residues: CASSLAGMNTEAFF. The DNA of the CDR3 is TGTGCCAGCAGCTTGGCGGGAATGAACACTGAAGCTTTCTTT.

V usage is TRBV5-1 and J usage is TRBJ1-2; D gene uncertain. Trimming stripped 5 bases from V and 8 bases from J, with 22 bases between. The CDR3 has 15 amino acids. Per the germline V gene, CDR1 is SGHRS and CDR2 is YFSETQ. DNA for the CDR3: TGCGCCAGCAGTAATTTCCCAAGCTCCGACTCCGGCTACACCTTC. It is translated as CASSNFPSSDSGYTF.